These T cell receptor beta chains were read from a single sample in a study of T cells expressing NK-cell markers. TCRdb re-called the 5' RACE reads and catalogs CDR3 proteins one per entry, DNA excluded. This sample's clone table lists roughly 180,000 distinct CDR3 sequences. Sequencing was carried out using blood T cells: a sorted CD56 or NKG2C T cell subset, CD4+ or CD8+ T cells, or bulk PBMC T cells (not recorded which). These TCRs come from a man aged 18 to 70 in good health. Each CDR3 is given with its conserved first and last residue. Each record gives: V gene, CDR3 length, J gene, CDR3 protein.

v_call: TRBV7-9
cdr3_length: 16
j_call: TRBJ2-7
cdr3_aa: CASSSPSRDSSYEQYF

v_call: TRBV5-6
cdr3_length: 13
j_call: TRBJ2-2
cdr3_aa: CASSVTITGELFF

v_call: TRBV5-6
cdr3_length: 13
j_call: TRBJ1-1
cdr3_aa: CASSDRTPGEAFF

v_call: TRBV28
cdr3_length: 16
j_call: TRBJ2-1
cdr3_aa: CASSPAIGQFYNEQFF

v_call: TRBV6-2/TRBV6-3
cdr3_length: 13
j_call: TRBJ1-1
cdr3_aa: CASSYHVGDEAFF

v_call: TRBV12-3/TRBV12-4
cdr3_length: 16
j_call: TRBJ2-1
cdr3_aa: CASSLDGQGSANEQFF

v_call: TRBV12-3/TRBV12-4
cdr3_length: 13
j_call: TRBJ1-1
cdr3_aa: CASSFLGWTEAFF

v_call: TRBV6-4
cdr3_length: 17
j_call: TRBJ2-1
cdr3_aa: CASSLVAGPGSYNEQFF

v_call: TRBV5-1
cdr3_length: 16
j_call: TRBJ2-1
cdr3_aa: CASSLDLSGGGNEQFF

v_call: TRBV28
cdr3_length: 15
j_call: TRBJ1-5
cdr3_aa: CASSLRAGGRQPQHF

v_call: TRBV28
cdr3_length: 12
j_call: TRBJ2-7
cdr3_aa: CASSPGPNEQYF

v_call: TRBV12-3/TRBV12-4
cdr3_length: 14
j_call: TRBJ1-5
cdr3_aa: CASSAGTGLGPQHF

v_call: TRBV12-3/TRBV12-4
cdr3_length: 16
j_call: TRBJ2-1
cdr3_aa: CASSQWGGPPYNEQFF

v_call: TRBV3-1
cdr3_length: 16
j_call: TRBJ2-6
cdr3_aa: CASSQGQPSGANVLTF

v_call: TRBV4-2
cdr3_length: 16
j_call: TRBJ1-5
cdr3_aa: CASSQGDRAINQPQHF

v_call: TRBV19
cdr3_length: 18
j_call: TRBJ2-3
cdr3_aa: CASSALKTGTGDLDTQYF